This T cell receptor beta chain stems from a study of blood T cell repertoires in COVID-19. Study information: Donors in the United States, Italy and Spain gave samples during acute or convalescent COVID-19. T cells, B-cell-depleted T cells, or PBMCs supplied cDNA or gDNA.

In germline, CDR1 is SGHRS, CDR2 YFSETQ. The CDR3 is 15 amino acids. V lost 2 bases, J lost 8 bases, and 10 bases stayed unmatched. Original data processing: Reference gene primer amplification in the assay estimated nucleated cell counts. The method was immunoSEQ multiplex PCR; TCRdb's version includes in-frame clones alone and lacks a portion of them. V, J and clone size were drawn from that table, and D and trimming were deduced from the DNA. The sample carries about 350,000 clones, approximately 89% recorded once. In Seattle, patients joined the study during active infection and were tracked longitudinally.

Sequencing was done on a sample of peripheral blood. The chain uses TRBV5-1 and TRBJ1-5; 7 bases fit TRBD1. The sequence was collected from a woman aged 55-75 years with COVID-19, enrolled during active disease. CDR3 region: CASSLFGDRVEPQHF. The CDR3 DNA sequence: TGCGCCAGCAGCTTATTTGGAGACAGGGTGGAGCCCCAGCATTTT.